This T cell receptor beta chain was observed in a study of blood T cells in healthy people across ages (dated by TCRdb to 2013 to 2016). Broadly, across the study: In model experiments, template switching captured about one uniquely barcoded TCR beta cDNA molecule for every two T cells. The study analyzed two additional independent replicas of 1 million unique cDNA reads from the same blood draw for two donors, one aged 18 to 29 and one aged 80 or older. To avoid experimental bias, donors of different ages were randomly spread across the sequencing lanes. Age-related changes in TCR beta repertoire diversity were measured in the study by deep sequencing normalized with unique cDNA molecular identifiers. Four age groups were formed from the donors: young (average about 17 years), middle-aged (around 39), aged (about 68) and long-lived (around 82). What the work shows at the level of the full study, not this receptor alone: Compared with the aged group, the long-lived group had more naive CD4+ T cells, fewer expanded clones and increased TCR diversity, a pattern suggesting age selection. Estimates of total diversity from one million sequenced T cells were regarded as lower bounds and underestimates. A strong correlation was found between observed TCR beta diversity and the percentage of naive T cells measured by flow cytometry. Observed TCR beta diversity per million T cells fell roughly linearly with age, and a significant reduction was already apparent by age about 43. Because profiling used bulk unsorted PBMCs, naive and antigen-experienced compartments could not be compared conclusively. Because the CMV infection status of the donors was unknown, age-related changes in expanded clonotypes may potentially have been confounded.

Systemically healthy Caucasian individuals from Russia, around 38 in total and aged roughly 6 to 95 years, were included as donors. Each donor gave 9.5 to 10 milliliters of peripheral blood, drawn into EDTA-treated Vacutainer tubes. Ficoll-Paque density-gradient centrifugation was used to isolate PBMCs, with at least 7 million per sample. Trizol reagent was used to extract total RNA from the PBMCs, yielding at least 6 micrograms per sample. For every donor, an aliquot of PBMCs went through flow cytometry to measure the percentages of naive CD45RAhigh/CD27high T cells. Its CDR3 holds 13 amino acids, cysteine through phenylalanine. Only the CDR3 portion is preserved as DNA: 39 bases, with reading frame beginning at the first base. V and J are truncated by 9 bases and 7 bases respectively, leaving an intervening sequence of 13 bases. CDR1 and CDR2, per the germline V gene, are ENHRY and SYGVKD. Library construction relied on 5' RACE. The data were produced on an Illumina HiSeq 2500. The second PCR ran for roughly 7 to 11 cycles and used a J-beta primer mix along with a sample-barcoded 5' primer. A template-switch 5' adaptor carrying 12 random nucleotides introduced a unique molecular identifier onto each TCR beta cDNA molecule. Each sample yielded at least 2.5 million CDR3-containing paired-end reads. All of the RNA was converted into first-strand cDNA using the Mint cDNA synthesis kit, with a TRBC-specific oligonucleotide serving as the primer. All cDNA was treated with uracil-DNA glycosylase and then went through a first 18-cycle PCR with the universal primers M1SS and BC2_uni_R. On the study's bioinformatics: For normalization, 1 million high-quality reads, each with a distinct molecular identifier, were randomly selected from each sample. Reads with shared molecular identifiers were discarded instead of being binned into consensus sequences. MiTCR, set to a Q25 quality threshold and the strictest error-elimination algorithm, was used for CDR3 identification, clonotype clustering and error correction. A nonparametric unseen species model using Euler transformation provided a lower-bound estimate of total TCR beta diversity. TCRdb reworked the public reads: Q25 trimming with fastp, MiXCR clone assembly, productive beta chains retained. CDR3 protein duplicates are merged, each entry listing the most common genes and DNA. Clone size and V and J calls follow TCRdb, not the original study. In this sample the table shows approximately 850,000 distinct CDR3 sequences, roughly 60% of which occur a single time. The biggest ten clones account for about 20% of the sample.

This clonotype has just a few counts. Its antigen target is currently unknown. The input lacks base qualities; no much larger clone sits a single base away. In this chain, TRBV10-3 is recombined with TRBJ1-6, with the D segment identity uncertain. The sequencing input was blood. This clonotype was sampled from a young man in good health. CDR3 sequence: CAIKVDQNSPLHF. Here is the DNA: TGTGCCATAAAGGTGGATCAGAATTCACCCCTCCACTTT.